The entry below describes one T cell receptor (beta chain). This sample was taken from a study of shared clonotypes between healthy human individuals. In the study overall: Per-donor plates numbered three CD4 naive, three CD4 memory, two CD8 naive and one CD8 memory.

Germline V lookup: CDR1 MDHEN, CDR2 SYDVKM. The length of the CDR3 is 15 residues. V was clipped by 2 bases and J by 5 bases; unmatched bases: 8. Only in-frame clones appear in the TCRdb table, and some are missing; sequencing was by immunoSEQ multiplex PCR. Here the sample spans roughly 2.6 million clones, roughly nine tenths being singletons. The V and J genes are TRBV28 and TRBJ2-5; 7 bases agree with TRBD1. Specimen: naive CD4+ T cells sorted from blood. The subset is: CD45RA+ positively selected. This TCR came from a man aged 18 to 30 in good health. DNA of the CDR3: TGTGCCAGCAGTTTAGCAGGGCAGGGGGAGGAGACCCAGTACTTC. Residues: CASSLAGQGEETQYF.